The following is a T cell receptor beta chain sequence with its context. What it binds is unknown. Sequencing of TCR beta was undertaken in CD8+ and CD4+ T cells derived from blood. The germline V gene encodes CDR1 MDHEN and CDR2 SYDVKM. The CDR3 is 14 amino acids. Trimming pared 7 bases from V and 11 bases from J, leaving 21 bases between. cDNA came from roughly 0.53 to 1 ug RNA primed by random hexamers. It was immunoSEQ multiplex PCR that amplified TCR beta CDR3 across 54 Vbeta and 13 Jbeta. MiXCR was run by TCRdb on the immunoSEQ multiplex PCR reads, yielding one entry per CDR3 protein. The profile shows about 180,000 distinct CDR3 sequences, about 94% of them singletons. The sample comes from a study of CD8 T cells in Susac syndrome. General study results and limits: CD4+ T cell repertoires in Susac syndrome exhibited no evidence of clonal expansion.

The clonotype originates from a human donor with Susac syndrome. What was sequenced was CD4+ T cells from PBMCs. V usage is TRBV28 and J usage is TRBJ1-5; maybe TRBD1 (5 bases). CDR3 amino acids: CASTRDWGLGTQHF. Written as DNA, the CDR3 is TGTGCCAGCACCCGGGACTGGGGATTGGGGACCCAGCATTTT.